The 27 T cell receptor beta chains below all came from one sample that was sequenced in a study of T cell repertoires in cytomegalovirus infection. TCRdb passed the reads through MiXCR, listing each CDR3 protein once. This table holds hundreds of thousands of distinct CDR3 sequences, around 11% found once. Sequenced input: PBMCs. The origin of the receptors is a human donor in good health (CMV status not recorded). Some clones in this sample may be carry-over from other donors' samples.

This clonotype occurred many times. The chain couples TRBV10-3 to TRBJ2-2; D is unclear. Trimming pared 3 bases from V and 3 bases from J, leaving 11 bases between. This CDR3 contains 15 residues. In germline, CDR1 is ENHRY, CDR2 SYGVKD. The CDR3 spells CAISDVTGYTGELFF. The CDR3 nucleotides are TGTGCCATCAGTGATGTCACGGGCTACACCGGGGAGCTGTTTTTT.

As regards this clonotype: This may arise from a read error, as a much more abundant clone is one base away. The chain carries TRBV4-1 and TRBJ1-1; 7 positions match TRBD1. The CDR3 is 16 amino acids. Germline assignment: CDR1 MGHRA and CDR2 YSYEKL. CDR3 residues: CASSHVAGTANTEAFF. For the CDR3, the DNA is TGTGCCAGCAGCCACGTCGCCGGGACAGCGAACACTGAAGCTTTCTTT.

This clonotype was counted many times. A much larger clone sits a single nucleotide away, making a read error possible. This chain links TRBV7-2 with TRBJ2-2; D is perhaps TRBD2 (5 bases). Germline CDR1 SGHTA, CDR2 FQGNSA. There are 15 residues in the CDR3. V dropped 0 bases and J dropped 4 bases, with 9 bases sitting between them. CDR3 sequence (DNA): TGTGCCAGCAGCTTAGCGGGAGTGATCACCGGGGAGCTGTTTTTT. Its translation is CASSLAGVITGELFF.

The sample holds many counts of this clonotype. The chain is built from TRBV7-8 and TRBJ1-5, with D possibly TRBD1 on 5 matching bases. The germline gives CDR1 SGHVS, CDR2 FQNEAQ. Trimming pared 1 base from V and 1 base from J, leaving 14 bases between. The CDR3 sequence is 17 residues long. In DNA form, the CDR3 reads TGTGCCAGCAGCTTAGAACTCAAGGGGATCAGCAATCAGCCCCAGCATTTT. This codes for CASSLELKGISNQPQHF.

This clonotype was observed many times. The rearrangement joins TRBV6-1 to TRBJ2-7; D remains ambiguous. In germline, CDR1 is MNHNS, CDR2 SASEGT. Trimming shortened V by 0 bases and J by 3 bases, and 6 bases separated the two germline ends. The CDR3 length is 13 residues. CDR3 loop: CASSEARHYEQYF. DNA of the CDR3: TGTGCCAGCAGTGAAGCCAGGCACTACGAGCAGTACTTC.

This clonotype has ten or more counts. V is TRBV28 and J is TRBJ2-7; TRBD2 is a possible D gene (6 bases). Trimming took 2 bases from V and 5 from J, leaving 16 bases between them. CDR1 MDHEN and CDR2 SYDVKM come from the germline V gene. The CDR3 length is 15 residues. CDR3 amino acids: CASSLGPGEGDEQYF. The CDR3 DNA follows: TGTGCCAGCAGTTTAGGGCCGGGGGAAGGCGACGAGCAGTACTTC.

This clonotype was recorded many times. This chain links TRBV7-8 with TRBJ1-3; D is unresolved. Germline V CDR1 and CDR2: SGHVS, FQNEAQ. Trimming stripped 0 bases from V and 8 bases from J, with 8 bases between. The CDR3 spans 13 residues. For the CDR3, the DNA is TGTGCCAGCAGCTTAGCCAGGTTGGACACCATATATTTT. Translated, it gives CASSLARLDTIYF. The full variable domain, in which reference TRBV7-8 and TRBJ1-3 provide the parts outside the CDR3, is GAGVSQSPRYKVAKRGQDVALRCDPISGHVSLFWYQQALGQGPEFLTYFQNEAQLDKSGLPSDRFFAERPEGSVSTLKIQRTQQEDSAVYLCASSLARLDTIYFGEGSWLTVV.

In this sample, this clonotype turned up a few times. The chain employs TRBV29-1 and TRBJ1-1, with 8 bases aligning to TRBD1. Germline CDR1 and CDR2: SQVTM and ANQGSEA. This CDR3 has 18 amino acids. V lost 0 bases and J lost 5; bases outside the gene matches: 17. CDR3 in amino acids: CSVEDRVLSDRARTEAFF. CDR3 nucleotide sequence: TGCAGCGTTGAAGATAGGGTATTATCGGACAGGGCTCGGACTGAAGCTTTCTTT.

This clonotype came up many times. The J gene is TRBJ2-1, the V gene TRBV7-3, with TRBD2 identical over 7 bases. V shed 5 bases, J shed 5 bases, and the junction held 9 bases outside the gene matches. The length of the CDR3 is 15 residues. In germline, CDR1 is SGHTA, CDR2 FQGTGA. This CDR3 is CASSPMGGGHNEQFF. CDR3 nucleotides: TGTGCCAGCAGCCCGATGGGCGGGGGTCACAATGAGCAGTTCTTC.

The genes are TRBV19 and TRBJ2-7; TRBD2 matches 9 bases. This CDR3 has 15 residues. The germline gives CDR1 LNHDA, CDR2 SQIVND (reference sequence). After removal of 7 bases from V and 2 bases from J, the junction contained 9 bases not matched to a gene. In nucleotides, the CDR3 is TGTGCCAGTACCGCAAAGGGCGGGAGGGCCTACGAGCAGTACTTC. Protein: CASTAKGGRAYEQYF.

On this clonotype: Given a much more abundant clone one base away, this may be a read error. The J gene is TRBJ2-2, the V gene TRBV27; 8 nucleotides agree with TRBD1. This CDR3 has 15 amino acids. In germline, CDR1 is MNHEY, CDR2 SMNVEV (reference sequence). The CDR3 sequence is CASRTAGGNTWELFF. CDR3 DNA: TGTGCCAGCAGAACGGCAGGGGGCAACACCTGGGAGCTGTTTTTT.

The J gene is TRBJ1-1, the V gene TRBV3-1, with D possibly TRBD1 on 5 matching bases. Deletions cut 7 bases from V and 7 bases from J, with 13 bases between. CDR3 size: 12 residues. Germline loops: CDR1 LGHDT, CDR2 YNNKEL (reference sequence). As DNA, the CDR3 is TGTGCCAGCAACCATACAGGCTTTGAAGCTTTCTTT. Its translation is CASNHTGFEAFF.

CDR3 sequence: CASSQVPQGGVFGRTSSYNEQFF. The DNA for the CDR3 is TGTGCCAGCAGCCAAGTGCCCCAGGGTGGAGTTTTTGGGAGGACTAGCTCCTACAATGAGCAGTTCTTC. V is TRBV14 and J is TRBJ2-1; 7 bases map to TRBD2. Germline V gives CDR1 SGHDN, CDR2 FVKESK. The CDR3 has 23 residues. V dropped 1 base and J dropped 0; count of bases not matched to a gene: 24.

This clonotype was recorded many times. This rearrangement joins TRBV20-1 to TRBJ2-1, with D perhaps matching TRBD1 (5 bases). V was cut by 6 bases and J by 3 bases, with 21 bases left in between. The CDR3 contains 16 residues. Germline V gene sequence: CDR1 DFQATT, CDR2 SNEGSKA (reference sequence). The CDR3 bases are TGCAGTGCCCTTTCCACACAGGTCCCACTCTACAATGAGCAGTTCTTC. Its protein is CSALSTQVPLYNEQFF.

This clonotype showed up just a few times. The rearrangement links TRBV30 to TRBJ2-1, with 7 bases aligning to TRBD2. CDR3 length: 13 amino acids. V gave up 6 bases and J gave up 6 bases; unmatched junction bases: 8. Germline V gives CDR1 GTSNPN, CDR2 SVGIG (reference sequence). The CDR3 sequence is CACCGRLVNEQFF. The DNA for the CDR3 is TGTGCCTGTTGCGGGAGACTAGTCAATGAGCAGTTCTTC.

The chain is built from TRBV5-4 and TRBJ2-5, with D possibly being TRBD2 (7 bases). The CDR3 is made up of 15 amino acids. CDR1 SGHNT and CDR2 YYREEE come from the germline V gene (reference sequence). The V gene lost 0 bases and the J gene lost 3 bases, with 12 bases spanning the gap. The CDR3 coding sequence is TGTGCCAGCAGCTTGGGGGGGGCGGGGGAAGAGACCCAGTACTTC. Translating gives CASSLGGAGEETQYF.

This chain uses TRBV3-1 with TRBJ1-1, with TRBD1 as a possible D gene (5 bases). The V and J ends lost 1 base and 5 bases respectively, with 11 bases between them. Per the germline V gene, CDR1 is LGHDT and CDR2 is YNNKEL (reference sequence). This CDR3 is 14 amino acids long. CDR3 sequence reads: CASSQGGNPTEAFF. CDR3 bases: TGTGCCAGCAGCCAAGGGGGCAACCCGACTGAAGCTTTCTTT.

This clonotype has a count of ten or more. The V call is TRBV29-1, the J call TRBJ1-2, with D possibly TRBD1 on 6 matching bases. The germline V gene has CDR1 SQVTM and CDR2 ANQGSEA. The CDR3 has 13 residues. V was shortened by 6 bases and J by 4 bases, with 15 bases between the two germline ends. CDR3 in DNA: TGCAGCGTGATGGGCTGGGACACCTATGGCTACACCTTC. This codes for CSVMGWDTYGYTF.

This chain joins TRBV28 and TRBJ2-2, with TRBD2 identical over 9 bases. CDR3 length equals 17 residues. CDR1 is MDHEN, CDR2 SYDVKM, per germline. Trimming removed 6 bases from V and 5 bases from J; junction bases left unmatched: 13. This CDR3 is CASRVRSGLARTGELFF. In DNA form, the CDR3 reads TGTGCCAGCAGAGTTAGGTCCGGACTAGCGAGGACCGGGGAGCTGTTTTTT.

This clonotype was seen repeatedly, ten times or more. The V call is TRBV6-1, the J call TRBJ2-5, with D possibly TRBD2 on 6 matching bases. Germline V gene sequence: CDR1 MNHNS, CDR2 SASEGT. CDR3 length: 13 amino acids. V gave up 8 bases and J gave up 0 bases, with 10 bases separating them. The CDR3: CASRRGNQETQYF. In nucleotides, the CDR3 is TGTGCCAGCCGCCGGGGGAACCAAGAGACCCAGTACTTC.

This clonotype was seen at least ten times. The chain combines TRBV5-1 with TRBJ1-2; TRBD1 agrees at 10 bases. Germline loops: CDR1 SGHRS, CDR2 YFSETQ. The CDR3 is made up of 14 amino acids. J gave up 4 bases and V 3 bases, and 3 bases lay outside the gene matches. The CDR3 nucleotides are TGCGCCAGCAGCTCCGGGACAGGGGTCTATGGCTACACCTTC. Its translation: CASSSGTGVYGYTF.

The J gene is TRBJ2-1, the V gene TRBV3-1; D is perhaps TRBD1 (5 bases). V gave up 1 base and J gave up 8 bases, with 9 bases separating them. This CDR3 has 13 residues. Germline V gene data show CDR1 as LGHDT and CDR2 as YNNKEL (reference sequence). DNA of the CDR3: TGTGCCAGCAGCCAAGGATGGGGCGATGAGCAGTTCTTC. Its translation is CASSQGWGDEQFF.

In its sample, this clonotype was seen many times. The J gene is TRBJ1-1, the V gene TRBV7-9; the D gene is possibly TRBD1 (6 bases). The germline CDR1 and CDR2 sequences are SEHNR and FQNEAQ (reference sequence). The CDR3 is 15 residues long. The germline V and J ends were trimmed by 1 base and 0 bases, with 9 bases remaining between them. CDR3 DNA: TGTGCCAGCAGCTTAGACAGGGCGGTGAACACTGAAGCTTTCTTT. It codes for CASSLDRAVNTEAFF. The whole variable domain, filled in from reference TRBV7-9 and TRBJ1-1, reads DTGVSQNPRHKITKRGQNVTFRCDPISEHNRLYWYRQTLGQGPEFLTYFQNEAQLEKSRLLSDRFSAERPKGSFSTLEIQRTEQGDSAMYLCASSLDRAVNTEAFFGQGTRLTVV.

This clonotype was observed many times. This chain connects TRBV7-3 to TRBJ2-1, with TRBD2 matching over 7 bases. The ends lost 5 bases at V and 6 bases at J; junction bases unmatched: 7. The CDR3 runs 14 residues. Germline V CDR1 and CDR2: SGHTA, FQGTGA. The CDR3 loop is CASSPLAGVNEQFF. The CDR3 DNA reads TGTGCCAGCAGCCCGCTGGCGGGAGTCAATGAGCAGTTCTTC. Full variable domain (missing parts from reference TRBV7-3 and TRBJ2-1): GAGVSQTPSNKVTEKGKYVELRCDPISGHTALYWYRQSLGQGPEFLIYFQGTGAADDSGLPNDRFFAVRPEGSVSTLKIQRTERGDSAVYLCASSPLAGVNEQFFGPGTRLTVL.

This rearrangement joins TRBV19 to TRBJ1-6; D is possibly TRBD1 (6 bases). Trimming took 7 bases from V and 7 from J, leaving 17 bases between them. This CDR3 spans 15 amino acids. Germline lookup yields CDR1 LNHDA and CDR2 SQIVND (reference sequence). The CDR3 DNA sequence: TGTGCCAGTAACCCAAAAGGACAGAGCAATTCACCCCTCCACTTT. This translates into CASNPKGQSNSPLHF.

The table lists this clonotype with a few counts. The rearrangement links TRBV19 to TRBJ2-1; a weak D match, TRBD2 (6 bases). The ends were cut back, 3 bases at V and 4 bases at J, with 10 bases in the middle. This CDR3 has 14 residues. Germline CDR1 is LNHDA and CDR2 is SQIVND (reference sequence). CDR3 nucleotides: TGTGCCAGTAGTATGCAAGCGGGTTACAATGAGCAGTTCTTC. Amino acid sequence: CASSMQAGYNEQFF.

A word on this clonotype: At one of its ends the junction is not consistent with the germline gene, which may arise from a read error. The chain has TRBV2 and TRBJ1-2; 10 bases fit TRBD1. The germline gives CDR1 SNHLY, CDR2 FYNNEI. The CDR3 contains 15 residues. This chain's CDR3 is CASREGQGVNYGYTF. In DNA, the CDR3 is TGTGCCAGCAGGGAAGGACAGGGGGTAAACTATGGCTACACCTTC.